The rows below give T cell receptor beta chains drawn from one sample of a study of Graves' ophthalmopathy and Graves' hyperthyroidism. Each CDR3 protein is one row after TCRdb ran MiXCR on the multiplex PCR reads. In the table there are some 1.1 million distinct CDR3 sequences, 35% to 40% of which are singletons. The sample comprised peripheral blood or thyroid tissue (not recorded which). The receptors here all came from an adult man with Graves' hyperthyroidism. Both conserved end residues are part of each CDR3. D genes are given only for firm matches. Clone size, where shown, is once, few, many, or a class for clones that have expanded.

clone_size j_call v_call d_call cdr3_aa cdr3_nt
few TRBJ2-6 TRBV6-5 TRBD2 CAISGTPGANVLTF TGTGCCATCAGCGGGACGCCTGGGGCCAACGTCCTGACTTTC
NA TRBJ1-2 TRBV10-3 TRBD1 CAIGQGADNYGYTF TGTGCCATAGGACAGGGGGCGGATAACTATGGCTACACCTTC
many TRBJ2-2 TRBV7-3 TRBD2 CASSLSAGVDTGELFF TGTGCCAGCAGCTTATCAGCGGGGGTAGACACCGGGGAGCTGTTTTTT
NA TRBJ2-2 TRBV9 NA CASSVEGAQNTGELFF TGTGCCAGCAGCGTAGAAGGGGCACAGAACACCGGGGAGCTGTTTTTT
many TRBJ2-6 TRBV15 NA CATSSLGVSGANVLTF TGTGCCACCAGCAGCTTGGGGGTCTCTGGGGCCAACGTCCTGACTTTC
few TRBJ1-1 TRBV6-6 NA CASSRTADTEAFF TGTGCCAGCAGCCGGACAGCAGACACTGAAGCTTTCTTT
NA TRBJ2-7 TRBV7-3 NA CAWSNPSTGSYEQYF TGTGCCTGGAGTAACCCCTCGACGGGCTCCTACGAGCAGTACTTC
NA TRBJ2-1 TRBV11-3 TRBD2 CASSFSLAGINEQFF TGTGCCAGCAGCTTTTCACTAGCGGGGATCAATGAGCAGTTCTTC
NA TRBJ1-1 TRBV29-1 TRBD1 CSAGTVGTEAFF TGCAGCGCTGGGACAGTGGGCACTGAAGCTTTCTTT
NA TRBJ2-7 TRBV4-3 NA CASSQVGPGLGPYEQYF TGCGCCAGCAGCCAAGTGGGCCCGGGTCTAGGTCCTTACGAGCAGTACTTC
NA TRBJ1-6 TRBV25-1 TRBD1 CASSLDRTGSSYNSPLHF TGTGCCAGCAGTCTCGATCGGACAGGGAGCTCCTATAATTCACCCCTCCACTTT
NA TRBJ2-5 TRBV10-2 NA CASSELAYETQYF TGCGCCAGCAGTGAGTTGGCCTACGAGACCCAGTACTTC
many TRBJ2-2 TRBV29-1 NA CSARPRGVGELFF TGCAGCGCGCGGCCCAGGGGCGTCGGGGAGCTGTTTTTT
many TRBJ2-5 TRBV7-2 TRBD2 CASSLGLAGTIQETQYF TGTGCCAGCAGCTTAGGACTAGCGGGGACCATTCAAGAGACCCAGTACTTC
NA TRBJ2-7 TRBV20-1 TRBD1 CSALRTGGINEQYF TGCAGTGCACTAAGGACAGGGGGCATCAACGAGCAGTACTTC
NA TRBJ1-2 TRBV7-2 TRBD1 CASSGGGTVVYGYTF TGTGCCAGCAGCGGTGGCGGGACAGTAGTCTATGGCTACACCTTC
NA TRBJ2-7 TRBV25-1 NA CASRSRTNEQYF TGTGCCAGCAGATCCAGGACCAACGAGCAGTACTTC
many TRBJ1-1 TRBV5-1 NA CASSLEGGTAFF TGCGCCAGCAGCTTGGAGGGGGGGACAGCTTTCTTT
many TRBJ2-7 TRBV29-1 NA CSVERRDRALYEQYF TGCAGCGTCGAACGGCGGGACAGAGCTCTCTACGAGCAGTACTTC
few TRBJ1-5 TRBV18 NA CASSPMDGNQPQHF TGTGCCAGCTCACCAATGGACGGGAATCAGCCCCAGCATTTT
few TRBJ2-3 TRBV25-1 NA CASSVTRDPDTQYF TGTGCCAGCAGTGTTACCCGGGACCCTGATACGCAGTATTTT
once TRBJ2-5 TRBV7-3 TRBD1 CASSPDRDGQETQYF TGTGCCAGCAGCCCCGACAGGGACGGGCAAGAGACCCAGTACTTC
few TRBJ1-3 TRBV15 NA CATSSPGNSGNTIYF TGTGCCACCAGCAGTCCAGGAAACTCTGGAAACACCATATATTTT
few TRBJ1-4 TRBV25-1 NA CASSPDSNEKLFF TGTGCCAGCAGCCCGGACAGTAATGAAAAACTGTTTTTT
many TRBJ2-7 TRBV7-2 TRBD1 CASSWGQLSAEQYF TGTGCCAGCAGCTGGGGACAGCTCAGCGCCGAGCAGTACTTC
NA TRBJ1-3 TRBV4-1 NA CASSQQVISGNTIYF TGCGCCAGCAGCCAACAGGTTATCTCTGGAAACACCATATATTTT
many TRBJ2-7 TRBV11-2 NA CASSAPPYEQYF TGTGCCAGCAGCGCCCCCCCCTACGAGCAGTACTTC
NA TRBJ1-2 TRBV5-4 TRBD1 CASSLQGASNYGYTF TGTGCCAGCAGTCTACAGGGGGCTTCTAACTATGGCTACACCTTC
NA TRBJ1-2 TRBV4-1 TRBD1 CASSQSTGGRHYGYTF TGTGCCAGCAGCCAGTCGACAGGGGGGAGGCACTATGGCTACACCTTC
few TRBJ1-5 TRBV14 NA CASSQDIDRLRDQPQHF TGTGCCAGCAGCCAAGATATTGACAGGTTACGTGATCAGCCCCAGCATTTT
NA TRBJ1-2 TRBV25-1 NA CASSESGIPYGYTF TGTGCCAGCAGTGAATCAGGGATACCCTATGGCTACACCTTC
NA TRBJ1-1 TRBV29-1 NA CSVEGGTGGTEAFF TGCAGCGTTGAAGGGGGAACAGGTGGAACTGAAGCTTTCTTT
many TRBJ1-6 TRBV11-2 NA CASSLVAQDNSPLHF TGTGCCAGCAGCTTAGTTGCGCAGGATAATTCACCCCTCCACTTT
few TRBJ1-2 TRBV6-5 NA CASSDDSWENYGYTF TGTGCCAGCAGTGACGACAGTTGGGAAAACTATGGCTACACCTTC
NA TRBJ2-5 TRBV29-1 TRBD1 CSVYRDRDSETQYF TGCAGCGTCTACCGGGACAGGGATTCGGAGACCCAGTACTTC
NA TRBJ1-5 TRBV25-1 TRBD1 CASRRQGVHQPQHF TGTGCCAGCAGGAGACAGGGGGTTCATCAGCCCCAGCATTTT
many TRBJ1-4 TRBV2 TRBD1 CASSDYRGEKLFF TGTGCCAGCAGTGACTACAGGGGGGAAAAACTGTTTTTT
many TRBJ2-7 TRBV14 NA CASSHLSGSYEQYF TGTGCCAGCAGCCACCTATCAGGTTCCTACGAGCAGTACTTC
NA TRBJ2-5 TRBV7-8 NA CASSFSNRVTETQYF TGTGCCAGCAGTTTTTCAAACAGGGTTACGGAGACCCAGTACTTC
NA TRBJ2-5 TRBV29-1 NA CSSFPQVTQETQYF TGCAGCAGTTTCCCTCAAGTGACACAAGAGACCCAGTACTTC